This TCR beta chain is drawn from a study of identical twins. TCRdb processed the 5' RACE reads anew with MiXCR; each CDR3 protein has one entry. The sample lists 310,000 or so distinct CDR3 sequences, 8% to 9% occurring once. Every one of the donors was a healthy Caucasian. Study-wide findings and caveats: Insertion counts were lower in abundant cord blood beta clonotypes, a trend that memory repertoires did not show. Among monozygotic twins, out-of-frame TCR alpha sharing exceeded what models predicted.

As for this clonotype: Its antigen is unknown.

The CDR3 contains 13 residues. V was trimmed by 7 bases and J by 2 bases, leaving 12 bases between them. Germline V gene sequence: CDR1 MNHGY, CDR2 SVAAGI. These data are also associated with another study on yellow fever vaccine responses in identical twins. From that report: Reportedly, the response of twins' T cells to the vaccine seemed partly convergent, partly personalized.

Sample: memory (CD45RO+) T cells sorted from blood. V is TRBV6-9 and J is TRBJ2-7; D is unresolved. This clonotype was sampled from a woman between 18 and 29 years old in good health. The CDR3 region is CASTAAQTYEQYF. The CDR3 DNA reads as TGTGCCAGCACTGCAGCCCAGACCTACGAGCAGTACTTC.